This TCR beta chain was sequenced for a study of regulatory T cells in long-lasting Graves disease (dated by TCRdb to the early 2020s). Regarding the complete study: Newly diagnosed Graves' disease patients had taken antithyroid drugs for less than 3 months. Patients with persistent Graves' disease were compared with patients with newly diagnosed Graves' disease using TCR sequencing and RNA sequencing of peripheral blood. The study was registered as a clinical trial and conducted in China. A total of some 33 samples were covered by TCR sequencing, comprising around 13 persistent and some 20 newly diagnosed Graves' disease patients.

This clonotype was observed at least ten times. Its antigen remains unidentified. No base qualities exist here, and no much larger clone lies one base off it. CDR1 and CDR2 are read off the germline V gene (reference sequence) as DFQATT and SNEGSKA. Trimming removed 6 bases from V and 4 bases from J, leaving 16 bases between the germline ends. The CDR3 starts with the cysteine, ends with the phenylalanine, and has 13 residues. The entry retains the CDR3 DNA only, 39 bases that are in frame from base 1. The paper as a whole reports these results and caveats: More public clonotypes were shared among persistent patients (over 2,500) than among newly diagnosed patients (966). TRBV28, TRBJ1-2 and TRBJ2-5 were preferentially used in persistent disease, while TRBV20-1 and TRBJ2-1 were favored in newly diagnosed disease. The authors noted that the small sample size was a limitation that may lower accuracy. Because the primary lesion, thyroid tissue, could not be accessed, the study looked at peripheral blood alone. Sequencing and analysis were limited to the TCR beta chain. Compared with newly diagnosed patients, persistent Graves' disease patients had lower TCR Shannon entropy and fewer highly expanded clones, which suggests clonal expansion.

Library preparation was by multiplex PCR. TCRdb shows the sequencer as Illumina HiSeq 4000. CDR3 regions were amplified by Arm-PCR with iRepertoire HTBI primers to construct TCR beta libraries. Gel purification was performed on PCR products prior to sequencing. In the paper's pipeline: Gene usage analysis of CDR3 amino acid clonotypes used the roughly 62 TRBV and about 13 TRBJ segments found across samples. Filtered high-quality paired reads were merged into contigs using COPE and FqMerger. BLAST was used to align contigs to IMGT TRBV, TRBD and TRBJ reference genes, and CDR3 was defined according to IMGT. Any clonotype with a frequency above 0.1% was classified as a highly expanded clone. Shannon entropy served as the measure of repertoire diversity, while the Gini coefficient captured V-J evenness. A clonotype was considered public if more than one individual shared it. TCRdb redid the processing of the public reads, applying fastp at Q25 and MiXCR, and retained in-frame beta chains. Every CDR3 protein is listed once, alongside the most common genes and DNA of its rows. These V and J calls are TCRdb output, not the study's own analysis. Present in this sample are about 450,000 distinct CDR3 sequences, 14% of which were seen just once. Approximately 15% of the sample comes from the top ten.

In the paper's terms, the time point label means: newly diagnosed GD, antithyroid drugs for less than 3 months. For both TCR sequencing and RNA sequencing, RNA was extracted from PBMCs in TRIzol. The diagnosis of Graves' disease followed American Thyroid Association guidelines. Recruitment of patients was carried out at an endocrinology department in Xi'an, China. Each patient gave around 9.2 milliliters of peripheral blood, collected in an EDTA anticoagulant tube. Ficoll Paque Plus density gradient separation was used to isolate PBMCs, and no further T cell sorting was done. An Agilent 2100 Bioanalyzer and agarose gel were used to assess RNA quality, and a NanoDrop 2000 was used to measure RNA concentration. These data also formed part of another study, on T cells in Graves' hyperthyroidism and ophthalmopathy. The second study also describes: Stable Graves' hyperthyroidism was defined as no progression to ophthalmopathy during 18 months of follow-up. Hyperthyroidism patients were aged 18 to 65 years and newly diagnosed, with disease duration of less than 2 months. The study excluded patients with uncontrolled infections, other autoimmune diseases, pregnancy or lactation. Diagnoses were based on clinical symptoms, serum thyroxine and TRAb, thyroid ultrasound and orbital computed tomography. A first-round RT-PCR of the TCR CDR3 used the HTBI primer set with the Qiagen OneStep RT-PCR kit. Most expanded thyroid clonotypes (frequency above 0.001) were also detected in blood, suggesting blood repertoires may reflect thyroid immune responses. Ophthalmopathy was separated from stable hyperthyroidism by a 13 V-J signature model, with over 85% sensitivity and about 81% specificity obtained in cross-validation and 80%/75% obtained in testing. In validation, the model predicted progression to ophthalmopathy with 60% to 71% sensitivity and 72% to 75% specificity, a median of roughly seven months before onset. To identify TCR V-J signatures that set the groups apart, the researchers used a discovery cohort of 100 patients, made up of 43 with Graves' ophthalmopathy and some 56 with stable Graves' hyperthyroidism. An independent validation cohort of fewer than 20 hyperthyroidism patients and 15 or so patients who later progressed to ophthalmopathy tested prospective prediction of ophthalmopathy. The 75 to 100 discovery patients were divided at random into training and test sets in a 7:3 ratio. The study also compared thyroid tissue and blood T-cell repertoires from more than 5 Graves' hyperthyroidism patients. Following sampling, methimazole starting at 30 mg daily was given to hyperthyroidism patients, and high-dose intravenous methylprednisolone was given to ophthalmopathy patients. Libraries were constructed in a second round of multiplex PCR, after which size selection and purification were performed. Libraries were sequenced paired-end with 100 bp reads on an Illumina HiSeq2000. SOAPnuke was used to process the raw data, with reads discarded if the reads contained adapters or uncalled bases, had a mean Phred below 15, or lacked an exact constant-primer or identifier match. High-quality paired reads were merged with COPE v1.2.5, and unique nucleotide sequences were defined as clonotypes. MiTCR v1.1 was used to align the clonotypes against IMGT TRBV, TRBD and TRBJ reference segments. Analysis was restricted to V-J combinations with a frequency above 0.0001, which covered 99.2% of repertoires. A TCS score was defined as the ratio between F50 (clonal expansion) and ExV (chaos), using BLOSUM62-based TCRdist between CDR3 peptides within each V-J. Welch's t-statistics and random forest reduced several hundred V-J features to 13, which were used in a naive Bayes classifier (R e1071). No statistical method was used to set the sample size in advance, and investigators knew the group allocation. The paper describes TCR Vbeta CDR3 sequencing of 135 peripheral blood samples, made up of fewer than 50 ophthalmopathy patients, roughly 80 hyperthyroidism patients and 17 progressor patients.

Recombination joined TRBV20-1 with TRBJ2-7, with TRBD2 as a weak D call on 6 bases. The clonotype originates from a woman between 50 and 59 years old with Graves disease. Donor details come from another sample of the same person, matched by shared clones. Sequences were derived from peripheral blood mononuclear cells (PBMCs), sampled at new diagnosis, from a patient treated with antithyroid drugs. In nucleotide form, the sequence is TGCAGTGCGTCGACAGCGGGTACTTACGAGCAGTACTTC. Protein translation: CSASTAGTYEQYF.